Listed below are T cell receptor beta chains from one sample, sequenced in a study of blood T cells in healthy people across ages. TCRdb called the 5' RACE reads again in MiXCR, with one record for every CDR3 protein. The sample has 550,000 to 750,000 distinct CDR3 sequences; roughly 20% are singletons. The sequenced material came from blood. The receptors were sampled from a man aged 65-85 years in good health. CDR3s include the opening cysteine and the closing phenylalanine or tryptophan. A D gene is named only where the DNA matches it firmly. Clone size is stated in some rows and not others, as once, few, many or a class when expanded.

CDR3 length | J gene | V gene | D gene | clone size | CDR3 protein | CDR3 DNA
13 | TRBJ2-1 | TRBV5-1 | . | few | CASASSEGNEQFF | TGCGCCAGCGCGAGTTCGGAGGGCAATGAGCAGTTCTTC
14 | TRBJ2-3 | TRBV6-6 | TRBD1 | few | CASTATGEADTQYF | TGTGCCAGCACCGCGACAGGGGAGGCAGATACGCAGTATTTT
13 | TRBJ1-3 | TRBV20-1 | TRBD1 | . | CSATDRAGNTIYF | TGCAGTGCCACAGACAGGGCTGGAAACACCATATATTTT
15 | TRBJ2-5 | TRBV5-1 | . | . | CASGRNRVLGETRYF | TGCGCCAGCGGCAGAAACAGGGTTCTAGGAGAGACCCGGTACTTC
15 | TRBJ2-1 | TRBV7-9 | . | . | CASSSTRDTDNEQFF | TGTGCCAGCAGCTCCACGCGGGACACCGACAATGAGCAGTTCTTC
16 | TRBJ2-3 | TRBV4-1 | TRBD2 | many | CASSQNPAGETDTQYF | TGCGCCAGCAGCCAAAACCCAGCGGGAGAGACAGATACGCAGTATTTT
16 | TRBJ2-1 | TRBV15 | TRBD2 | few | CATSPNKAGGRSEQFF | TGTGCCACCAGCCCTAATAAAGCGGGGGGGAGGTCTGAGCAGTTCTTC
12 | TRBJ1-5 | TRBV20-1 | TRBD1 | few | CSARQGSQPQHF | TGCAGTGCCCGACAGGGTAGTCAGCCCCAGCATTTT
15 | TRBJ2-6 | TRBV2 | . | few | CASRNGGTGANVLTF | TGTGCCAGCAGGAACGGGGGCACTGGGGCCAACGTCCTGACTTTC
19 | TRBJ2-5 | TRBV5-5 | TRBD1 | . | CASSTTGAQGLTYQETQYF | TGTGCCAGCAGCACCACAGGGGCGCAAGGCCTAACGTACCAAGAGACCCAGTACTTC
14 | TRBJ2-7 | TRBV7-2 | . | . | CASSLERVSNEQYF | TGTGCCAGCAGCTTAGAACGGGTTAGCAACGAGCAGTACTTC
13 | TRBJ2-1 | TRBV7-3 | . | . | CASSLDPEYEQFF | TGTGCCAGCAGCTTAGACCCCGAGTATGAGCAGTTCTTC
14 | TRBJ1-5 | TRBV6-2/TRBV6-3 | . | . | CASSQKGHFQPQHF | TGTGCCAGCAGTCAGAAGGGACATTTTCAGCCCCAGCATTTT
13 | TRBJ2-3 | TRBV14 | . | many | CASSQDLGDTQYF | TGCGCCAGCAGCCAAGATCTGGGAGATACGCAGTATTTT
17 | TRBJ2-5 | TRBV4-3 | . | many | CASSQAFPGRLQETQYF | TGCGCCAGCAGCCAAGCTTTCCCTGGACGGCTCCAAGAGACCCAGTACTTC
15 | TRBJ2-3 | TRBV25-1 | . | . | CATIPDRSSTDTQYF | TGTGCCACGATACCCGACAGGTCGAGCACAGATACGCAGTATTTT
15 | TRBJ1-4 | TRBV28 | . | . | CASSLAGARDEKLFF | TGTGCCAGCAGTTTGGCAGGGGCGCGGGATGAAAAACTGTTTTTT
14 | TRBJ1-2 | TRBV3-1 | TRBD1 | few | CASSQAGQKNGYTF | TGTGCCAGCAGCCAGGCGGGACAGAAGAATGGCTACACCTTC
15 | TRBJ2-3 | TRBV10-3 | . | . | CAISDWGDPTDTQYF | TGTGCCATCAGTGATTGGGGGGACCCCACAGATACGCAGTATTTT
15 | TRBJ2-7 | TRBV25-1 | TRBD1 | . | CASSDGQGLSAEQYF | TGTGCCAGCAGTGACGGACAGGGTCTATCAGCCGAGCAGTACTTC
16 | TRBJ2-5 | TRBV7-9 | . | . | CASSLSGTSGEETQYF | TGTGCCAGCAGCCTCTCCGGGACCAGCGGAGAAGAGACCCAGTACTTC
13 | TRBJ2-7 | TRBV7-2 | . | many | CASSFGGGDEQYF | TGTGCCAGCAGCTTTGGGGGAGGAGACGAGCAGTACTTC
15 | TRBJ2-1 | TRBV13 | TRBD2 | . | CASSFTTSGYNEQFF | TGTGCCAGCAGCTTTACTACTAGCGGCTACAATGAGCAGTTCTTC
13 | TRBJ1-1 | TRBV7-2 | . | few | CASSSPAETEAFF | TGTGCCAGCAGCTCCCCTGCGGAAACTGAAGCTTTCTTT
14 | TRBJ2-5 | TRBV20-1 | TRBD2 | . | CSARASGEEETQYF | TGCAGTGCTAGAGCTAGCGGGGAGGAAGAGACCCAGTACTTC
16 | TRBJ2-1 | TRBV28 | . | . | CASSPIGAAEYNEQFF | TGTGCCAGCAGTCCGATCGGGGCGGCGGAGTACAATGAGCAGTTCTTC
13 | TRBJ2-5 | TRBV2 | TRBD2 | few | CASRTSGSETQYF | TGTGCCAGCAGAACTAGCGGGAGTGAGACCCAGTACTTC
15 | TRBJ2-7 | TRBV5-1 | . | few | CASSLAWGSSYEQYF | TGCGCCAGCAGCTTGGCCTGGGGGAGCTCCTACGAGCAGTACTTC
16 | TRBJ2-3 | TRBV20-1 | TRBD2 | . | CSASPDRGRVSDTQYF | TGCAGTGCTAGTCCCGATCGCGGGAGGGTCTCAGATACGCAGTATTTT
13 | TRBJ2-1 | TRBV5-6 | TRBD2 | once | CASHRLAGNEQFF | TGTGCCAGTCATAGGCTAGCGGGCAATGAGCAGTTCTTC
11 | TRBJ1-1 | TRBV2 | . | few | CASSDGTEAFF | TGTGCCAGCAGTGACGGGACTGAAGCTTTCTTT
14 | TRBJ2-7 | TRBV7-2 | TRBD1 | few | CASSLGADRGEQYF | TGTGCCAGCAGCTTAGGGGCTGACAGGGGCGAGCAGTACTTC
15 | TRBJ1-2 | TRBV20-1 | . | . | CSARVEGRIDYGYTF | TGCAGTGCTAGAGTCGAGGGTCGGATTGACTATGGCTACACCTTC
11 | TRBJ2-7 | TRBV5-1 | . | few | CASSDSYGQYF | TGCGCCAGCAGCGACTCCTACGGGCAGTACTTC
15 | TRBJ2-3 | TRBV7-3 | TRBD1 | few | CASSFGQGDTDTRYF | TGTGCCAGCAGCTTTGGACAGGGTGACACAGATACGCGGTATTTT
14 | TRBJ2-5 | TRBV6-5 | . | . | CASRQGRLGETQYF | TGTGCCAGCAGACAGGGGAGGTTGGGGGAGACCCAGTACTTC
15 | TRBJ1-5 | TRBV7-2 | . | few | CASSLTVVGNQPQHF | TGTGCCAGCAGCCTCACTGTGGTGGGCAATCAGCCCCAGCATTTT
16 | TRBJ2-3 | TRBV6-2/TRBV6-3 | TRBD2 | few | CASSSGLAGGANTQYF | TGTGCCAGCAGTTCCGGGCTAGCGGGAGGGGCGAATACGCAGTATTTT
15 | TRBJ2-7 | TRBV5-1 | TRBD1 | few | CASNGGTGGSYEQYF | TGCGCCAGTAACGGCGGGACAGGGGGTTCCTACGAGCAGTACTTC
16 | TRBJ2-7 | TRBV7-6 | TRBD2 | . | CASSATPGLATYEQYF | TGTGCCAGCAGCGCCACACCAGGACTAGCGACCTACGAGCAGTACTTC
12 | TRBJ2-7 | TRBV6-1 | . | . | CASSGYYGEQYF | TGTGCCAGCAGTGGATACTATGGCGAGCAGTACTTC
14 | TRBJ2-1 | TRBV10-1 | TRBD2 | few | CASSGGRQGNEQFF | TGCGCCAGCAGCGGCGGGAGGCAGGGCAATGAGCAGTTCTTC
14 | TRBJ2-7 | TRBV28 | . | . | CASSPRTRAYEQYF | TGTGCCAGCAGTCCGCGGACTCGAGCCTACGAGCAGTACTTC